The clone carrying this TCR beta chain was found a few times. TCRdb redid the calling of the 5' RACE reads with MiXCR, one entry per CDR3 protein. The sample shows 350,000 to 500,000 distinct CDR3 sequences, roughly 18% of them seen only once. The data stem from a study of T-cell memory formation after mild COVID-19. V lost 3 bases and J 5 bases, leaving 17 bases between the germline ends. In germline, CDR1 is MDHEN, CDR2 SYDVKM. The CDR3 covers 15 residues. This TCR was recovered from a man aged 18 to 30 who had mild COVID-19 (a few samples of this study predate the infection). Cell type and time point are not known. The chain uses TRBV28 and TRBJ2-7; the D gene is possibly TRBD1 (6 bases). What was sequenced was PBMCs or a T cell subset sorted from them (not recorded which). DNA for the CDR3: TGTGCCAGCAGTTTCTCGGCAGGGGTGAGCCACGAGCAGTACGTC. The encoded protein is CASSFSAGVSHEQYV.